This is a list of T cell receptor beta chains from one sample in a study of OX40 agonist ivuxolimab in advanced cancers. Clones were sequenced by immunoSEQ multiplex PCR, and TCRdb holds only the in-frame ones, with some missing. The table records more than 90,000 clones, under 85% of them present only once. This sample comprised CD4+ or CD8+ T cells sorted from blood, obtained in a trial of the OX40 agonist ivuxolimab. The receptors stem from an adult with an advanced solid tumor such as melanoma, head and neck, liver or kidney cancer. Both conserved end residues are part of each CDR3. A D gene is named only where the DNA matches it firmly. A row's size may be missing; if present it is once, few, many or a size class.

d_call clone_size j_call v_call cdr3_aa cdr3_nt
- - TRBJ2-5 TRBV19 CASAPDVAETQYF TGTGCCAGTGCACCGGACGTCGCGGAGACCCAGTACTTC
- - TRBJ2-1 TRBV27 CASSIADYNEQFF TGTGCCAGCAGCATAGCAGACTACAATGAGCAGTTCTTC
- - TRBJ2-3 TRBV20-1 CSAVSGDTQYF TGCAGTGCCGTATCGGGAGATACGCAGTATTTT
- - TRBJ2-7 TRBV7-9 CASSKGLGTYYEQYF TGTGCCAGCAGCAAGGGGTTGGGAACGTACTACGAGCAGTACTTC
- - TRBJ1-1 TRBV7-2 CASRVGRSNTEAFF TGTGCCAGCAGGGTAGGCAGGTCCAACACTGAAGCTTTCTTT
- - TRBJ2-1 TRBV5-1 CASSLEPARTNNEQFF TGCGCCAGCAGCTTGGAACCTGCCCGGACCAACAATGAGCAGTTCTTC
- - TRBJ2-3 TRBV2 CASSGWGATDTQYF TGTGCCAGCAGTGGATGGGGCGCCACAGATACGCAGTATTTT
- - TRBJ1-2 TRBV7-2 CASSLDPRGRYGYTF TGTGCCAGCAGCTTAGATCCCCGGGGACGCTATGGCTACACCTTC
- - TRBJ1-2 TRBV7-2 CASSLDRGGYGYTF TGTGCCAGCAGCTTAGATAGGGGGGGCTATGGCTACACCTTC
- - TRBJ2-7 TRBV27 CASSLYSDWLTYEQYF TGTGCCAGCAGTTTATATTCGGACTGGCTAACCTACGAGCAGTACTTC
- - TRBJ2-3 TRBV18 CASSPYADTQYF TGTGCCAGCTCACCATATGCAGATACGCAGTATTTT
TRBD2 - TRBJ2-1 TRBV5-1 CASSPVGTSGRSSYNEQFF TGCGCCAGCAGCCCGGTAGGGACTAGCGGGAGAAGCTCCTACAATGAGCAGTTCTTC
- once TRBJ1-1 TRBV11-2 CASSFEGTSTEAFF TGTGCCAGCAGCTTCGAGGGGACCAGCACTGAAGCTTTCTTT
TRBD1 - TRBJ2-7 TRBV19 CASSPGTGSGYEQYF TGTGCCAGTAGTCCCGGGACAGGGAGCGGCTACGAGCAGTACTTC
- - TRBJ2-6 TRBV11-3 CASSFMVSGANVLTF TGTGCCAGCAGCTTTATGGTGTCTGGGGCCAACGTCCTGACTTTC
TRBD2 few TRBJ2-3 TRBV11-1 CASSRAGNRDTQYF TGTGCCAGCAGCCGAGCGGGGAACAGAGATACGCAGTATTTT
- once TRBJ1-3 TRBV6-5 CASSYRASGNTIYF TGTGCCAGCAGTTACAGGGCCTCTGGAAACACCATATATTTT
- once TRBJ1-1 TRBV5-1 CASSLRENTEAFF TGCGCCAGCAGCTTAAGGGAGAACACTGAAGCTTTCTTT
- - TRBJ2-4 TRBV29-1 CSVEDGKGEAKNIQYF TGCAGCGTTGAAGATGGAAAAGGGGAAGCCAAAAACATTCAGTACTTC
- - TRBJ2-2 TRBV27 CASCRLGGRNTGELFF TGTGCCAGCTGTCGGCTTGGAGGGCGGAACACCGGGGAGCTGTTTTTT
TRBD1 - TRBJ1-4 TRBV19 CASSITGDNEKLFF TGTGCCAGTAGTATCACAGGGGATAATGAAAAACTGTTTTTT
- - TRBJ2-3 TRBV2 CASSVRSGTDTQYF TGTGCCAGCAGTGTAAGGTCGGGCACAGATACGCAGTATTTT
TRBD1 - TRBJ2-7 TRBV15 CATSRADIEQGSQQYF TGTGCCACCAGCAGAGCCGATATAGAACAGGGGTCGCAGCAGTACTTC
- - TRBJ2-7 TRBV29-1 CSVVGQANHYLYEQYF TGCAGCGTTGTAGGGCAGGCGAACCACTATCTATACGAGCAGTACTTC
- few TRBJ2-7 TRBV6-1 CASSEPPAGQYF TGTGCCAGCAGTGAGCCCCCTGCCGGGCAGTACTTC
- once TRBJ2-7 TRBV2 CASSGSYEQYF TGTGCCAGCAGTGGATCCTACGAGCAGTACTTC
TRBD1 - TRBJ2-7 TRBV5-1 CASSGITGTGSYEQYF TGCGCCAGCAGCGGAATCACCGGGACAGGTTCCTACGAGCAGTACTTC
- - TRBJ2-7 TRBV5-1 CASADRYEQYF TGCGCCAGCGCCGACAGGTACGAGCAGTACTTC
- - TRBJ2-3 TRBV2 CASSNGDTQYF TGTGCCAGCTCGAACGGAGATACGCAGTATTTT
TRBD2 once TRBJ2-3 TRBV6-1 CASSERGLAGTDTQYF TGTGCCAGCAGTGAAAGGGGACTAGCGGGCACAGATACGCAGTATTTT
- - TRBJ1-1 TRBV7-2 CASSFNSLNTEAFF TGTGCCAGCAGCTTTAACAGCCTTAACACTGAAGCTTTCTTT